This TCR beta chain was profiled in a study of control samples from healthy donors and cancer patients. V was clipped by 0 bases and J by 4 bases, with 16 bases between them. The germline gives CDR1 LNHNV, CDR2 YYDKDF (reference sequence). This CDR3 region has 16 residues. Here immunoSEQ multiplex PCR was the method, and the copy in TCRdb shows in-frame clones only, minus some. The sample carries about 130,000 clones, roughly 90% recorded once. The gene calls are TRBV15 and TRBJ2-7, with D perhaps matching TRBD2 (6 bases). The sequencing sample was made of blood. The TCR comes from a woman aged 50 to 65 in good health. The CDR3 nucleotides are TGTGCCACCAGCAGAGACGACTGGACGGGGGTTTACGAGCAGTACTTC. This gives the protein CATSRDDWTGVYEQYF. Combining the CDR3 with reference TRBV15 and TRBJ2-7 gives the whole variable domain DAMVIQNPRYQVTQFGKPVTLSCSQTLNHNVMYWYQQKSSQAPKLLFHYYDKDFNNEADTPDNFQSRRPNTSFCFLDIRSPGLGDTAMYLCATSRDDWTGVYEQYFGPGTRLTVT.